A selection of T cell receptor beta chains follows, all from one sample in a study of identifying expanded T cells in peripheral blood. Only in-frame clones appear in the TCRdb table, and some are missing; sequencing was by immunoSEQ multiplex PCR. The sample holds around 63,000 clones, 87% seen once. Source material: blood. The receptors were sampled from a person aged 18 to 70 in good health. CDR3s include the opening cysteine and the closing phenylalanine or tryptophan. A D gene is named only where the DNA matches it firmly. Expanded clones are given a class, and other clones once, few, many or no size at all.

CASSKGQGGDGGEKLFF,TGTGCCAGCAGCAAAGGACAGGGAGGGGATGGAGGTGAAAAACTGTTTTTT,.,TRBJ1-4,TRBV7-9,TRBD1
CASSPRTSGGNEQFF,TGCGCCAGCAGCCCCCGGACTAGCGGGGGGAATGAGCAGTTCTTC,.,TRBJ2-1,TRBV5-1,TRBD2
CACQGGYGYTF,TGTGCCTGTCAGGGGGGCTATGGCTACACCTTC,.,TRBJ1-2,TRBV30,TRBD1
CASLRSGSNQPQHF,TGTGCCAGCCTCAGGAGTGGGAGCAATCAGCCCCAGCATTTT,.,TRBJ1-5,TRBV19,.
CASSYSIDRYYGYTF,TGTGCCAGCAGTTACTCGATAGACAGATACTATGGCTACACCTTC,.,TRBJ1-2,TRBV6-5,.
CAGAGGLPSLTGYEQYF,TGTGCCGGGGCCGGGGGGCTTCCCTCACTCACAGGCTACGAGCAGTACTTC,.,TRBJ2-7,TRBV2,.
CASSEGLNYGYTF,TGTGCCAGCAGTGAGGGACTGAACTATGGCTACACCTTC,.,TRBJ1-2,TRBV6-4,.
CASSLDRTGGYTF,TGTGCCAGCAGCCTCGACAGGACTGGGGGCTACACCTTC,.,TRBJ1-2,TRBV5-6,.
CAWRVPGLESGELFF,TGTGCCTGGAGGGTCCCGGGACTAGAATCCGGGGAGCTGTTTTTT,.,TRBJ2-2,TRBV30,TRBD2
CAISEVAGNYEQYF,TGTGCCATCAGTGAGGTCGCAGGGAACTACGAGCAGTACTTC,.,TRBJ2-7,TRBV10-3,.
CSAGTANTDTQYF,TGCAGCGCAGGGACAGCTAACACAGATACGCAGTATTTT,.,TRBJ2-3,TRBV29-1,TRBD1
CASSQVLGQLGEAFF,TGTGCCAGCAGCCAGGTCCTAGGGCAGCTAGGGGAAGCTTTCTTT,.,TRBJ1-1,TRBV4-2,.
CASSVTSEAYEQYF,TGTGCCAGCAGCGTGACTAGCGAGGCCTACGAGCAGTACTTC,.,TRBJ2-7,TRBV9,TRBD2
CASKYQDTQYF,TGTGCCAGCAAATACCAGGATACGCAGTATTTT,.,TRBJ2-3,TRBV2,.
CASSEAGVNTEAFF,TGTGCCAGCAGTGAAGCTGGGGTGAACACTGAAGCTTTCTTT,.,TRBJ1-1,TRBV6-1,.
CASSWVGTGGWDYLSREQFF,TGTGCCAGCAGCTGGGTCGGGACAGGGGGCTGGGACTACCTCAGCCGTGAGCAGTTCTTC,few,TRBJ2-1,TRBV5-4,TRBD1
CASSLQGNNSPLHF,TGTGCCAGCAGCTTACAGGGTAACAATTCACCCCTCCACTTT,.,TRBJ1-6,TRBV7-2,.
CASSQEGGGTGELFF,TGTGCCAGCAGCCAAGAGGGAGGAGGTACCGGGGAGCTGTTTTTT,.,TRBJ2-2,TRBV4-2,.
CASSPGHSSYEQYF,TGCGCCAGCAGCCCGGGACATTCCTCCTACGAGCAGTACTTC,.,TRBJ2-7,TRBV5-1,.
CSVVSSFETQYF,TGCAGCGTTGTTTCCTCCTTTGAGACCCAGTACTTC,.,TRBJ2-5,TRBV29-1,.
CASTRGDTGHTQYF,TGTGCCAGCACCCGGGGGGACACCGGCCATACGCAGTATTTT,once,TRBJ2-3,TRBV11-2,.
CASSSPGEAFF,TGTGCCAGCAGTTCGCCAGGTGAAGCTTTCTTT,.,TRBJ1-1,TRBV27,.
CASSWTSGGVADTQYF,TGCGCCAGCAGCTGGACTAGCGGGGGGGTTGCAGATACGCAGTATTTT,.,TRBJ2-3,TRBV5-1,TRBD2
CASTMVSDTEAFF,TGTGCCAGCACAATGGTAAGCGACACTGAAGCTTTCTTT,.,TRBJ1-1,TRBV21-1,.
CASSGDLRDEKLFF,TGTGCCAGCAGTGGGGACCTGAGGGATGAAAAACTGTTTTTT,.,TRBJ1-4,TRBV28,.
CASSEERASYGYTF,TGTGCCAGCAGTGAGGAGAGAGCCTCCTATGGCTACACCTTC,.,TRBJ1-2,TRBV2,.
CASSFSIGSNQPQHF,TGTGCCAGCAGCTTCTCCATAGGGAGCAATCAGCCCCAGCATTTT,.,TRBJ1-5,TRBV7-2,.
CASSLGWEPKLFF,TGTGCCAGCAGCTTGGGGTGGGAGCCCAAACTGTTTTTT,.,TRBJ1-4,TRBV5-6,.
CASSPTGQKLEQYF,TGTGCCAGTAGTCCTACGGGACAGAAGCTCGAGCAGTACTTC,.,TRBJ2-7,TRBV19,TRBD1
CASSGRRWGTDTQYF,TGTGCCAGCAGCGGGAGGAGGTGGGGCACAGATACGCAGTATTTT,once,TRBJ2-3,TRBV9,.
CSVGAGWGMNTEAFF,TGCAGCGTTGGTGCAGGCTGGGGAATGAACACTGAAGCTTTCTTT,.,TRBJ1-1,TRBV29-1,.
CASSRGTYENEQFF,TGTGCCAGCTCACGTGGGACTTACGAGAATGAGCAGTTCTTC,.,TRBJ2-1,TRBV18,.
CASSVVGSSYEQYF,TGTGCCAGCAGCGTAGTGGGCAGCTCCTACGAGCAGTACTTC,.,TRBJ2-7,TRBV9,.
CASSLDSGGYNEQFF,TGTGCCAGCAGCTTGGATAGCGGGGGATACAATGAGCAGTTCTTC,.,TRBJ2-1,TRBV5-6,TRBD2
CASRASGVRWNTQYF,TGTGCCAGCAGGGCGAGCGGGGTACGATGGAATACGCAGTATTTT,.,TRBJ2-3,TRBV28,TRBD2